This T cell receptor beta chain is from a study of cytomegalovirus exposure and HLA in healthy donors. Both 60 Vbeta primers and 13 Jbeta primers went into the PCR. Produced via immunoSEQ multiplex PCR; TCRdb's table is partial and in-frame only. The repertoire includes over 200,000 clones, around four fifths of them detected once, and 2.7% sits in the top ten. V lost 5 bases to trimming and J lost 9 bases; unmatched junction nucleotides: 4. CDR3 size: 12 residues. Germline V gives CDR1 SQVTM, CDR2 ANQGSEA. Study findings and constraints: Analysis performed later found 15,000 or so TCR beta sequences associated with HLA alleles at 0.05 false discovery rate. Later on, an analysis found that several of the most significant clusters appeared to be linked to common viral pathogens, which included parvovirus B19.

In this sample, this clone turned up a few times. Its antigen is not identified. Healthy bone marrow donors made up the donors. The source is a woman aged 60-70 years in good health and CMV-seropositive. Sequenced material: PBMCs. This chain uses TRBV29-1 with TRBJ2-3, with TRBD2 identical over 11 bases. The CDR3 coding sequence is TGCAGCGTTATGACTAGCGGGGAGACGCAGTATTTT. Protein: CSVMTSGETQYF.